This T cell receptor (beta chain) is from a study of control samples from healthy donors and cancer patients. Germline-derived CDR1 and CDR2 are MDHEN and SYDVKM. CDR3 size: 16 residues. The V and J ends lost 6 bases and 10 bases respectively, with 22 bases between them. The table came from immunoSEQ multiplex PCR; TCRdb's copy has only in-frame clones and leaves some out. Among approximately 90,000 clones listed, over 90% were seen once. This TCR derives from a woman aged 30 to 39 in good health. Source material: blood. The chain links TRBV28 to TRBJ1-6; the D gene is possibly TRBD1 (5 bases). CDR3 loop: CASSPIYGGLGSPLHF. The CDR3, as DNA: TGTGCCAGCAGCCCCATTTATGGGGGACTGGGATCACCCCTCCACTTT.